This entry describes one T cell receptor beta chain. The CDR3 is 13 residues long. The ends were cut back, 2 bases at V and 1 base at J, with 6 bases in the middle. Germline V gene data show CDR1 as SGHVS and CDR2 as FNYEAQ. TCRdb's copy holds only in-frame clones and misses some; the assay was immunoSEQ multiplex PCR. The top ten clones hold over 1.5% of a sample with roughly 2.1 million clones, about 93% of them seen once. This sample stems from a study of shared clonotypes between healthy human individuals. Overall study context: Donors consisted of two women and a few men between 18 and 49.

Naivety among CD8 cells was defined by CD45RO negativity and positive CCR7 selection, thereby excluding terminally differentiated effector memory CD45RA+ cells. The clonotype was recovered from a young man in good health. Some clones in this sample may be carry-over from other donors' samples. The specimen sequenced was naive CD8+ T cells from PBMCs. The gene calls are TRBV7-6 and TRBJ2-7; D is undetermined. In nucleotides, the CDR3 is TGTGCCAGCAGCTTATGGCAGTCCTACGAGCAGTACTTC. The encoded protein is CASSLWQSYEQYF.